The 21 T cell receptor beta chains below come from one sample, sequenced in a study of blood T cell repertoires in COVID-19. Here immunoSEQ multiplex PCR was the method, and the copy in TCRdb shows in-frame clones only, minus some. The sample contains about 99,000 clones, around 74% of which appear only once. Sequenced sample: peripheral blood. These receptors originate from an elderly woman with active or convalescent COVID-19.

The V and J genes are TRBV7-3 and TRBJ2-1; the match to TRBD2 covers 10 bases. The CDR3 contains 15 residues. Germline loops: CDR1 SGHTA, CDR2 FQGTGA. The J segment lost 3 bases and the V segment lost 5 bases, leaving 4 bases of the junction unmatched. The CDR3: CASSLTSGRYNEQFF. The CDR3 nucleotides read TGTGCCAGCAGCCTGACTAGCGGGCGCTACAATGAGCAGTTCTTC.

The V call is TRBV5-4, the J call TRBJ1-1; D gene unclear. V dropped 4 bases and J dropped 1 base, with 11 bases sitting between them. The CDR3 consists of 14 residues. Germline loops: CDR1 SGHNT, CDR2 YYREEE (reference sequence). The CDR3 region has the DNA TGTGCCAGCAGCAACACAGTTACGAACACTGAAGCTTTCTTT. Translated, it gives CASSNTVTNTEAFF.

This clone was detected once. V is TRBV7-2 and J is TRBJ2-3; possible D gene TRBD2, 6 bases. The V end was cut by 1 base, the J end by 4 bases, with 12 bases between. This CDR3 is 15 amino acids long. Germline loops: CDR1 SGHTA, CDR2 FQGNSA. CDR3 sequence reads: CASSLVTGGSDTQYF. In DNA form, the CDR3 reads TGTGCCAGCAGCTTAGTGACCGGAGGGTCAGATACGCAGTATTTT.

This clone was counted between two and nine times. The genes are TRBV19 and TRBJ2-7; a weak D match, TRBD1 (5 bases). This CDR3 contains 13 residues. Germline assignment: CDR1 LNHDA and CDR2 SQIVND (reference sequence). The V and J ends lost 5 bases and 0 bases respectively, with 8 bases between them. The CDR3 bases are TGTGCCAGTAGTTCGACAGCCTCCTACGAGCAGTACTTC. Translation gives CASSSTASYEQYF.

The chain has TRBV2 and TRBJ1-5, with a possible D match to TRBD1 (5 bases). CDR3 size: 13 residues. Germline CDR1 reads SNHLY; CDR2 reads FYNNEI. V gave up 4 bases and J gave up 5 bases, with 9 bases separating them. The DNA of the CDR3 is TGTGCCAGCAGTGCAGGGTTAGATCAGCCCCAGCATTTT. Translated: CASSAGLDQPQHF.

The chain uses TRBV5-4 and TRBJ2-1; 9 nucleotides agree with TRBD2. V shed 4 bases, J shed 5 bases, and the junction held 7 bases outside the gene matches. Germline V gives CDR1 SGHNT, CDR2 YYREEE (reference sequence). The CDR3 length is 15 residues. CDR3 protein: CASSDGTSRDNEQFF. CDR3 DNA: TGTGCCAGCAGCGATGGGACTAGCAGGGACAATGAGCAGTTCTTC.

This clone was counted only a few times. The chain joins TRBV9 to TRBJ1-1; D gene uncertain. The CDR3 loop spans 13 amino acids. Germline V gene lookup returns CDR1 SGDLS and CDR2 YYNGEE. Trimming pared 3 bases from V and 1 base from J, leaving 7 bases between. This chain's CDR3 is CASSATGNTEAFF. CDR3 coding DNA: TGTGCCAGCAGCGCCACCGGGAACACTGAAGCTTTCTTT.

In the case of this clone: The junction and the germline gene differ at one end; a read error may be behind it. The chain carries TRBV5-1 and TRBJ2-5; 9 bases agree with TRBD1. The length of the CDR3 is 16 residues. Germline CDR1 reads SGHRS; CDR2 reads YFSETQ. The CDR3 DNA is TGTGCCAGCAGCTCCCGGGGACAGGGTTCACAAGAGACCCAGTACTTC. This encodes CASSSRGQGSQETQYF.

The chain links TRBV29-1 to TRBJ2-1; D might be TRBD1 (6 bases). This CDR3 is built from 12 residues. The germline gives CDR1 SQVTM, CDR2 ANQGSEA. V was clipped by 4 bases and J by 9 bases, with 13 bases between them. This CDR3 reads CSVGQVLGEQFF. The CDR3 nucleotides read TGCAGCGTTGGACAGGTCCTCGGTGAGCAGTTCTTC.

This chain uses TRBV5-4 with TRBJ2-5, with TRBD1 matching over 9 bases. Germline V CDR1 and CDR2: SGHNT, YYREEE (reference sequence). The CDR3 consists of 16 residues. V trimming: 3 bases; J trimming: 1 base; junction bases outside the gene matches: 7. Here the CDR3 DNA reads TGTGCCAGCAGCTCGCGGGACAGGGACCTCCAAGAGACCCAGTACTTC. This codes for CASSSRDRDLQETQYF.

About this clone itself: At one of its ends the junction is not consistent with the germline gene, which may arise from a read error. The rearrangement uses TRBV5-1 and TRBJ2-5; 7 bases align to TRBD2. Per the germline V gene, CDR1 is SGHRS and CDR2 is YFSETQ. CDR3 size: 15 residues. The CDR3 coding sequence is TGTGCCAGCAGCTTGGCTAGCGGTATCTGGGAGACCCAGTACTTC. Its translation is CASSLASGIWETQYF.

J is TRBJ2-7 and V is TRBV5-4, with D possibly being TRBD1 (7 bases). This CDR3 contains 15 residues. Trimming took 3 bases from V and 3 from J, leaving 16 bases between them. Germline CDR1 reads SGHNT; CDR2 reads YYREEE (reference sequence). The CDR3 region has the DNA TGTGCCAGCAGCTGGGGGGCAGGGGGGAACTACGAGCAGTACTTC. Protein sequence: CASSWGAGGNYEQYF.

V is TRBV20-1 and J is TRBJ2-4; 10 bases agree with TRBD2. The CDR3 loop spans 15 amino acids. The germline V gene encodes CDR1 DFQATT and CDR2 SNEGSKA (reference sequence). The V segment lost 3 bases and the J segment 5 bases; nucleotides outside the gene matches: 7. CDR3 bases: TGCAGTGCTAGTATCAGCGGGAGGGCCGAAAACATTCAGTACTTC. It encodes CSASISGRAENIQYF.

The rearrangement joins TRBV5-1 to TRBJ2-7, with a weak D call TRBD1 (6 bases). CDR1 and CDR2 (germline): SGHRS, YFSETQ. V dropped 2 bases and J dropped 4 bases, with 13 bases sitting between them. The CDR3 runs to 14 residues. CDR3 sequence: CASSLQGESYEQYF. For the CDR3, the DNA is TGCGCCAGCAGCTTACAGGGAGAGTCGTACGAGCAGTACTTC.

This clone has only a few counts. The V gene is TRBV30, the J gene TRBJ2-1; 13 nucleotides agree with TRBD2. V trimming: 3 bases; J trimming: 6 bases; junction bases outside the gene matches: 5. CDR3 length: 15 amino acids. CDR1 is GTSNPN and CDR2 is SVGIG in the germline V gene (reference sequence). The CDR3 region is CAWRGTSGTFNEQFF. CDR3 nucleotides: TGTGCCTGGAGGGGGACTAGCGGGACATTCAATGAGCAGTTCTTC.

Comments on this clone: One end of the junction fails to match germline, which may point to a read error. This CDR3 reads CASSLGAPASGELFF. CDR3 coding DNA: TGTGCCAGCAGCTTGGGAGCACCTGCGTCCGGGGAGCTGTTTTTT. The chain has TRBV5-1 and TRBJ2-2, with a tentative D call TRBD2 (5 bases). This CDR3 comprises 15 residues. CDR1 is SGHRS, CDR2 YFSETQ, per germline.

This chain connects TRBV6-6 to TRBJ2-2; 7 nucleotides agree with TRBD2. The CDR3 covers 15 residues. Germline CDR1 MNHNY, CDR2 SVGAGI (reference sequence). The V segment lost 0 bases and the J segment 4 bases; nucleotides outside the gene matches: 2. The CDR3 region is CASSYSGGGTGELFF. In DNA form, the CDR3 reads TGTGCCAGCAGTTACTCTGGGGGGGGCACCGGGGAGCTGTTTTTT.

This rearrangement joins TRBV7-9 to TRBJ1-2; D not certain. CDR1 and CDR2 (germline): SEHNR, FQNEAQ (reference sequence). CDR3 length equals 14 residues. V was pared by 2 bases and J by 0 bases, with 7 bases between. The CDR3: CASSLPNTNYGYTF. CDR3 coding DNA: TGTGCCAGCAGCTTACCCAACACTAACTATGGCTACACCTTC.

The chain uses TRBV28 and TRBJ1-2, with 10 nucleotides matching TRBD1. Germline V gene data show CDR1 as MDHEN and CDR2 as SYDVKM. The CDR3 runs 14 residues. J lost 4 bases, V lost 7 bases, and 6 bases had no gene match. CDR3 nucleotides: TGTGCCAGCAAACCGACAGGGGGCGGCTATGGCTACACCTTC. This gives the protein CASKPTGGGYGYTF.

The chain employs TRBV4-1 and TRBJ1-2; TRBD1 is a possible D gene (5 bases). The germline CDR1 and CDR2 sequences are MGHRA and YSYEKL. Trimming shortened V by 1 base and J by 3 bases, and 9 bases separated the two germline ends. This CDR3 is 14 amino acids long. The CDR3 loop is CASSQVPTDYGYTF. CDR3 nucleotide sequence: TGCGCCAGCAGCCAAGTCCCGACAGACTATGGCTACACCTTC.

For this clone: Relative to the germline gene, one junction end is altered; a read error may explain this. The V gene is TRBV5-1, the J gene TRBJ2-7; no clear D gene. The length of the CDR3 is 14 residues. In germline, CDR1 is SGHRS, CDR2 YFSETQ. CDR3 loop: CASSLVGPWDEQYF. The CDR3 DNA follows: TGTGCCAGCAGCTTGGTGGGCCCGTGGGACGAGCAGTACTTC. Complete variable domain (other parts from reference TRBV5-1 and TRBJ2-7): KAGVTQTPRYLIKTRGQQVTLSCSPISGHRSVSWYQQTPGQGLQFLFEYFSETQRNKGNFPGRFSGRQFSNSRSEMNVSTLELGDSALYLCASSLVGPWDEQYFGPGTRLTVT.